This T cell receptor (beta chain) was found in a study of CD8+CD57+ T cells in acquired aplastic anemia. General study points: CD8+ Simpson's diversity in patients was not significantly different from that in controls. There were 25 to 30 CD8+ CDR3 sequences that occurred in both patients and controls.

TCR beta VDJ and CDR3 profiles were obtained from a genomic DNA template. TCRdb fed the reads into MiXCR, producing one record per CDR3 protein. The sample lists approximately 220,000 distinct CDR3 sequences; approximately 45% were seen once. It was patients with CD8+CD57+ cell expansion by flow cytometry who were chosen for sequencing. The germline gives CDR1 SGHAT, CDR2 FQNNGV. There are 17 residues in the CDR3. Trimming took 1 base from V and 0 from J, leaving 14 bases between them. Ten or more counts support this clonotype. Its target is not known. The source material was sorted CD4+, CD8+, or CD8+CD57+ T cells (not recorded which) from PBMCs. The chain combines TRBV11-2 with TRBJ2-3; D may be TRBD2 (6 bases). The TCR comes from a human donor with aplastic anemia. CDR3 nucleotides: TGTGCCAGCAGCTTAGTTTCCCGTCGGGGGAGCACAGATACGCAGTATTTT. Its protein product is CASSLVSRRGSTDTQYF.